The 21 T cell receptor beta chains below were found in one sample sequenced in a study of PD-1 blockade in classical Hodgkin lymphoma. TCRdb's table, derived via immunoSEQ multiplex PCR, lists solely in-frame clones and lacks some. The sample records 50,000 to 75,000 clones, 80% to 90% being singletons. After autologous stem cell transplantation all patients relapsed, and prior brentuximab vedotin exposure differed between cohorts. Source: peripheral blood mononuclear cells (PBMCs), taken at baseline. The receptor set was obtained from a human donor with classical Hodgkin lymphoma.

This chain links TRBV11-2 with TRBJ2-2; D ambiguous. V was pared by 4 bases and J by 0 bases, with 3 bases between. This CDR3 contains 13 residues. Germline V gives CDR1 SGHAT, CDR2 FQNNGV. CDR3 sequence (DNA): TGTGCCAGCAGCTCAACGAACACCGGGGAGCTGTTTTTT. The encoded protein is CASSSTNTGELFF. Full variable domain (remainder filled in from reference TRBV11-2 and TRBJ2-2): EAGVAQSPRYKIIEKRQSVAFWCNPISGHATLYWYQQILGQGPKLLIQFQNNGVVDDSQLPKDRFSAERLKGVDSTLKIQPAKLEDSAVYLCASSSTNTGELFFGEGSRLTVL.

The genes are TRBV2 and TRBJ2-5, with 11 bases matching TRBD2. Trimming at V came to 6 bases and at J to 0 bases, leaving 6 bases not matched to a gene. The CDR3 sequence is 16 residues long. The germline V gene encodes CDR1 SNHLY and CDR2 FYNNEI. The CDR3 sequence is CASRPRTSGYQETQYF. CDR3 in DNA: TGTGCCAGCAGACCTAGGACTAGCGGGTACCAAGAGACCCAGTACTTC.

In its sample, this clone was seen once. The chain has TRBV7-6 and TRBJ2-2; 9 bases agree with TRBD2. This CDR3 is built from 16 residues. The V gene end was trimmed by 5 bases and the J gene end by 1 base; junction bases not matched to a gene: 5. Germline V gene lookup returns CDR1 SGHVS and CDR2 FNYEAQ. The CDR3 region has the DNA TGTGCCAGCAGCCCCGGACTAGCGAGGAACACCGGGGAGCTGTTTTTT. Amino acids: CASSPGLARNTGELFF.

The CDR3 spells CASSLFGAETQYF. The CDR3 DNA sequence: TGCGCCAGCAGCTTATTCGGGGCAGAGACCCAGTACTTC. This sequence joins TRBV5-1 and TRBJ2-5; D possibly uses TRBD1 or TRBD2 (5 bases each). The CDR3 has 13 amino acids. Germline V lookup: CDR1 SGHRS, CDR2 YFSETQ. The germline V and J ends were trimmed by 2 bases and 4 bases, with 9 bases remaining between them.

J is TRBJ1-2 and V is TRBV2; D remains unclear. Germline V CDR1 and CDR2: SNHLY, FYNNEI. Trimming stripped 3 bases from V and 4 bases from J, with 12 bases between. The CDR3 loop spans 14 amino acids. CDR3 protein: CASSDGYLSYGYTF. CDR3 in DNA: TGTGCCAGCAGTGACGGCTATTTGTCCTATGGCTACACCTTC.

The CDR3 region is CASPLRGQERWGYTF. CDR3 nucleotides: TGTGCCAGCCCCCTCCGTGGACAGGAACGATGGGGCTACACCTTC. The V and J genes are TRBV21-1 and TRBJ1-2; the D segment call TRBD1 is taken from the table without a DNA check. TRBV21-1 is flagged as a pseudogene. The CDR3 consists of 15 residues.

This clone was picked up one time. The chain is built from TRBV2 and TRBJ1-2, with D perhaps TRBD1 (5 bases). The CDR3 totals 12 residues. Trimming left V 8 bases short and J 2 bases short, with 9 bases between. In germline, CDR1 is SNHLY, CDR2 FYNNEI. The CDR3 sequence: CASGQGNYGYTF. The CDR3 coding sequence is TGTGCCAGCGGGCAGGGAAACTATGGCTACACCTTC. Drawing the rest from reference TRBV2 and TRBJ1-2, the complete variable domain is EPEVTQTPSHQVTQMGQEVILRCVPISNHLYFYWYRQILGQKVEFLVSFYNNEISEKSEIFDDQFSVERPDGSNFTLKIRSTKLEDSAMYFCASGQGNYGYTFGSGTRLTVV.

The chain employs TRBV7-6 and TRBJ2-7; D gene ambiguous. This CDR3 contains 14 residues. Trimming pared 1 base from V and 6 bases from J, leaving 13 bases between. Germline V gives CDR1 SGHVS, CDR2 FNYEAQ. The CDR3 DNA is TGTGCCAGCAGCTTAGATGGGGTTTTATCCGAGCAGTACTTC. It translates to CASSLDGVLSEQYF.

The sample holds one count of this clone. The rearrangement joins TRBV28 to TRBJ1-6; 8 nucleotides agree with TRBD1. Losses at the gene ends were 6 bases for V and 5 bases for J; bases not matched to a gene: 6. The CDR3 length is 15 residues. CDR1 and CDR2 from the germline V gene are MDHEN and SYDVKM. The CDR3 DNA is TGTGCCAGCAGCACCCGGGACAGGAATAATTCACCCCTCCACTTT. This sequence encodes CASSTRDRNNSPLHF. Filled out from reference TRBV28 and TRBJ1-6, the complete variable domain reads DVKVTQSSRYLVKRTGEKVFLECVQDMDHENMFWYRQDPGLGLRLIYFSYDVKMKEKGDIPEGYSVSREKKERFSLILESASTNQTSMYLCASSTRDRNNSPLHFGNGTRLTVT.

The chain uses TRBV29-1 and TRBJ1-4; 7 nucleotides align to TRBD1. J was trimmed by 5 bases and V by 7 bases; bases with no gene match: 4. The CDR3 is made up of 12 amino acids. In germline, CDR1 is SQVTM, CDR2 ANQGSEA. The DNA of the CDR3 is TGCAGCGGACAGGGCCCAAATGAAAAACTGTTTTTT. Translation: CSGQGPNEKLFF.

This rearrangement joins TRBV4-1 to TRBJ1-1, with D tentatively TRBD1 (6 bases). CDR1 is MGHRA and CDR2 is YSYEKL in the germline V gene. This CDR3 spans 16 amino acids. The ends were cut back, 1 base at V and 4 bases at J, with 16 bases in the middle. DNA of the CDR3: TGCGCCAGCAGCCAAGTCCAGGGGCTTCTTGGCACTGAAGCTTTCTTT. Its protein product is CASSQVQGLLGTEAFF.

V usage is TRBV5-5 and J usage is TRBJ2-7; unclear D gene. The CDR3 totals 13 residues. CDR1 is SGHKS and CDR2 is YYEKEE in the germline V gene (reference sequence). Between the trimmed V and J ends, which lost 7 bases and 7 bases, there was a span of 18 bases. The CDR3: CASGYSPSWEQYF. The DNA for the CDR3 is TGTGCCAGCGGCTACAGCCCCAGTTGGGAGCAGTACTTC.

The V call is TRBV4-1, the J call TRBJ2-2, with D maybe TRBD2 (5 bases). Germline lookup yields CDR1 MGHRA and CDR2 YSYEKL. The V gene lost 3 bases and the J gene lost 2 bases, with 13 bases spanning the gap. This CDR3 has 16 residues. CDR3 residues: CASSHLSGVNTGELFF. CDR3 coding DNA: TGCGCCAGCAGCCACTTATCCGGGGTCAACACCGGGGAGCTGTTTTTT.

This chain's CDR3 is CASSLPHQQSTDTQYF. CDR3 in DNA: TGCGCCAGCAGCTTGCCTCACCAACAGAGCACAGATACGCAGTATTTT. The genes are TRBV5-1 and TRBJ2-3, with D uncertain. Germline CDR1 is SGHRS and CDR2 is YFSETQ. The CDR3 sequence is 16 residues long. V lost 1 base, J lost 0 bases, and 12 bases lay in between.

The V call is TRBV19, the J call TRBJ1-1; D is unresolved. V was clipped by 3 bases and J by 1 base, with 12 bases between them. Germline V gene data show CDR1 as LNHDA and CDR2 as SQIVND (reference sequence). This CDR3 region has 15 residues. DNA of the CDR3: TGTGCCAGTAGTATCGATTTTTGGGGGAACACTGAAGCTTTCTTT. Residues: CASSIDFWGNTEAFF.

The chain carries TRBV7-8 and TRBJ2-7, with D possibly being TRBD1 (5 bases). The ends were cut back, 0 bases at V and 5 bases at J, with 14 bases in the middle. The CDR3 has 15 residues. Germline loops: CDR1 SGHVS, CDR2 FQNEAQ. The CDR3 spells CASSLAYRLPNEQYF. The CDR3 DNA sequence: TGTGCCAGCAGCTTAGCTTACAGGCTTCCTAACGAGCAGTACTTC.

The rearrangement links TRBV5-1 to TRBJ1-1, with D possibly being TRBD1 (5 bases). The germline CDR1 and CDR2 sequences are SGHRS and YFSETQ. The V end lost 0 bases, the J end lost 2 bases, and 8 bases lay between the germline ends. The CDR3 covers 14 residues. The CDR3 nucleotides are TGCGCCAGCAGCTTGGTGGGGGATAACACTGAAGCTTTCTTT. It is translated as CASSLVGDNTEAFF.

The chain links TRBV5-4 to TRBJ1-5, with 11 bases identical to TRBD1. The CDR3 contains 17 residues. Germline assignment: CDR1 SGHNT and CDR2 YYREEE (reference sequence). J lost 5 bases, V lost 2 bases, and 9 bases had no gene match. This CDR3 reads CASSLWTGGLMDQPQHF. CDR3 nucleotides: TGTGCCAGCAGCTTATGGACAGGGGGCTTGATGGATCAGCCCCAGCATTTT.

In DNA form, the CDR3 reads TGTGCCACCAGCAGAGAAAGAAGCAGAGAGACCCAGTACTTC. It is translated as CATSRERSRETQYF. The V call is TRBV15, the J call TRBJ2-5; D not certain. From germline, CDR1 is LNHNV and CDR2 YYDKDF (reference sequence). V was clipped by 0 bases and J by 4 bases, with 9 bases between them. This CDR3 comprises 14 residues.

This clone was counted between two and nine times. This rearrangement joins TRBV15 to TRBJ1-2; perhaps TRBD1 as D (5 bases). V dropped 5 bases and J dropped 3 bases, with 16 bases sitting between them. Germline-derived CDR1 and CDR2 are LNHNV and YYDKDF (reference sequence). The CDR3 has 15 residues. This CDR3 is CATSRSDSPHYGYTF. The CDR3 DNA reads as TGTGCCACCAGCCGATCCGACAGTCCACACTATGGCTACACCTTC.

Note on this clone: A read error may produce the germline difference seen at one junction end. The chain combines TRBV5-1 with TRBJ2-1; D tentatively fits TRBD1 or TRBD2 (5 bases each). Germline loops: CDR1 SGHRS, CDR2 YFSETQ. CDR3 length: 15 residues. The CDR3 sequence: CASGFPQGEYNEQFF. DNA for the CDR3: TGCGCCAGCGGCTTCCCCCAGGGAGAGTACAATGAGCAGTTCTTC.